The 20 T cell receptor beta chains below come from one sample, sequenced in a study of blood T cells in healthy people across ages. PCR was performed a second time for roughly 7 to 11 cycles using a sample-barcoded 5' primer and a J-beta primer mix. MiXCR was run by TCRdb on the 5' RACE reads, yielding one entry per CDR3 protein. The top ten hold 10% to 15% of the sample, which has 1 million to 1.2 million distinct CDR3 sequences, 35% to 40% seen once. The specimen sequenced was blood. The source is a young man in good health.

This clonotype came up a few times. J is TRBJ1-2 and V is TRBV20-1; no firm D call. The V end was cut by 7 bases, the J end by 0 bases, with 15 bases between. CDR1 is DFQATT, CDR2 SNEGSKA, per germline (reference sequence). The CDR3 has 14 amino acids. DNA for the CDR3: TGCAGTGGTCAGCCCGCAGAGCCTAACTATGGCTACACCTTC. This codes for CSGQPAEPNYGYTF.

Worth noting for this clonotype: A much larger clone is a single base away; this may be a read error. The DNA for the CDR3 is TGCGCCGGCAGCCAAGATATGTTCCAAGGCTCCTACGAGCAGTACTTC. It yields the protein CAGSQDMFQGSYEQYF. The gene calls are TRBV4-3 and TRBJ2-7; D not certain. The germline CDR1 and CDR2 sequences are LGHNA and YSLEER. This CDR3 has 16 residues.

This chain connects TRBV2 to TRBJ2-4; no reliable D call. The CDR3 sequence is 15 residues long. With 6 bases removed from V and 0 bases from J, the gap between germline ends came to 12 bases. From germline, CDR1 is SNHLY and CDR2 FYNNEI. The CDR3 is CASRTETLAKNIQYF. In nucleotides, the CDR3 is TGTGCCAGCAGAACGGAGACTCTAGCCAAAAACATTCAGTACTTC.

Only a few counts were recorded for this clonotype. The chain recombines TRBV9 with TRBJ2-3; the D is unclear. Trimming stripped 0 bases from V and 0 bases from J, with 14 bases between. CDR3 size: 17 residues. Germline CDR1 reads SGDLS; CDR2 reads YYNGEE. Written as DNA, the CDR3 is TGTGCCAGCAGCGTAGCGTCTACCCTAGGGAGCACAGATACGCAGTATTTT. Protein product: CASSVASTLGSTDTQYF.

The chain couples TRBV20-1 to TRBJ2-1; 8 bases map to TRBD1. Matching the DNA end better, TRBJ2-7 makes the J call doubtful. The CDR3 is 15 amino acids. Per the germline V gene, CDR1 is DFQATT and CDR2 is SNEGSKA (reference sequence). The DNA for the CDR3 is TGCAGTGCTAGTAACAGGGGGAGCTCCTACAATGAGCAGTACTTC. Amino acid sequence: CSASNRGSSYNEQYF.

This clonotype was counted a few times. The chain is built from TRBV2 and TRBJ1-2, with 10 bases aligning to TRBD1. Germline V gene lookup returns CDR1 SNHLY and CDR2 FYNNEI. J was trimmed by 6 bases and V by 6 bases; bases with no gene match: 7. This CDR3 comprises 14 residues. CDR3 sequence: CASRGQGVGNGYTF. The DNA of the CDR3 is TGTGCCAGCAGAGGACAGGGGGTTGGTAATGGCTACACCTTC.

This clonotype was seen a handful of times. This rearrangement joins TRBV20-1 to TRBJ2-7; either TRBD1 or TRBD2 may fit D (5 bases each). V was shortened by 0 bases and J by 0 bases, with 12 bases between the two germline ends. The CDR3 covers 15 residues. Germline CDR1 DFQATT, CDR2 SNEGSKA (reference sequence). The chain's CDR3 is CSARDPGTNSYEQYF. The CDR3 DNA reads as TGCAGTGCTAGAGATCCCGGGACGAACTCCTACGAGCAGTACTTC.

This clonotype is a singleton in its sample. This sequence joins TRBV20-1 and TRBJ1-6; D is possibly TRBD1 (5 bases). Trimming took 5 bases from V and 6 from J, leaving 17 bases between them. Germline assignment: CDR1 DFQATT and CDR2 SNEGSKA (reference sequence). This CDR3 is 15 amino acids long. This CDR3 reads CSAWGPGTTNSPLHF. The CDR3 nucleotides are TGCAGTGCTTGGGGCCCCGGGACTACTAATTCACCCCTCCACTTT.

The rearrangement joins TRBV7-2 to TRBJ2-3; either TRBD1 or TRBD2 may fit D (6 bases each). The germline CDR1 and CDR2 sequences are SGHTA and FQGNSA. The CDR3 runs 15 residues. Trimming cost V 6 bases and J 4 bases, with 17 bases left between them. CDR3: CASSPPGALADTQYF. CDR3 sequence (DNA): TGTGCCAGCAGTCCCCCGGGGGCCCTTGCAGATACGCAGTATTTT. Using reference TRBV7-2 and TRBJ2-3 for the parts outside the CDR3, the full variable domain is GAGVSQSPSNKVTEKGKDVELRCDPISGHTALYWYRQSLGQGLEFLIYFQGNSAPDKSGLPSDRFSAERTGGSVSTLTIQRTQQEDSAVYLCASSPPGALADTQYFGPGTRLTVL.

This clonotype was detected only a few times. The chain's CDR3 is CASSLARGLHEQYF. The CDR3 DNA reads as TGTGCCAGCAGTTTAGCGCGAGGACTTCACGAGCAGTACTTC. The genes are TRBV12-3 or TRBV12-4 and TRBJ2-7, with a possible D match to TRBD2 (5 bases). Trimming took off 0 bases at V and 5 bases at J, with 11 bases between the two ends. CDR3 length: 14 amino acids.

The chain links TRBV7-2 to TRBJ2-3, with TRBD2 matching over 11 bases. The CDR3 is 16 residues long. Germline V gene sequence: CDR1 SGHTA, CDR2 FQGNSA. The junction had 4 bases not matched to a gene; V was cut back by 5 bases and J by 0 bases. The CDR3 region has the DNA TGTGCCAGCAGCCCGCGGACTAGCGGGAGCACAGATACGCAGTATTTT. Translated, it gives CASSPRTSGSTDTQYF.

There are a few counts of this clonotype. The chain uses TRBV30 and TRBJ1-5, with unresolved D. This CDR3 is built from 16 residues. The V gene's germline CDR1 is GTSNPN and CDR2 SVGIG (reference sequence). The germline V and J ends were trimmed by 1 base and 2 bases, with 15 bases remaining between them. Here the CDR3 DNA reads TGTGCCTGGAGTGCGGGGAACGGGGAGGGCAATCAGCCCCAGCATTTT. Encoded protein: CAWSAGNGEGNQPQHF.

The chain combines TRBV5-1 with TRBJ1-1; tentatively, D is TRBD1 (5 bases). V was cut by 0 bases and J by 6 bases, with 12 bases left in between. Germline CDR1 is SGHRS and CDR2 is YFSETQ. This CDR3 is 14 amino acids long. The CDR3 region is CASSLDLDTPEAFF. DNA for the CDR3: TGCGCCAGCAGCTTGGACTTGGACACCCCTGAAGCTTTCTTT.

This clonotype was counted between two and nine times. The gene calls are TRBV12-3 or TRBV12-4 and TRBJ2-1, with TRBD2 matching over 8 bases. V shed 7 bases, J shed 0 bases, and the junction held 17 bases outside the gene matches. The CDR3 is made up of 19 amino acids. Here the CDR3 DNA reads TGTGCCAGCATTCCCGGGGCGAGCGGGGGCCCAAGCTCCTACAATGAGCAGTTCTTC. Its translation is CASIPGASGGPSSYNEQFF.

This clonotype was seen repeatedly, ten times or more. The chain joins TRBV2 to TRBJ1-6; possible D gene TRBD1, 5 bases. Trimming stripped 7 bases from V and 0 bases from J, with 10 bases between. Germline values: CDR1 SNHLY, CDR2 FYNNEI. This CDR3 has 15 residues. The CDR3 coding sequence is TGTGCCAGCAAGCGGGACCCCTCCTATAATTCACCCCTCCACTTT. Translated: CASKRDPSYNSPLHF.

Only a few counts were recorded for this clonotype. CDR3 protein: CASSLRKGWDEAFF. As DNA, the CDR3 is TGTGCCAGCAGCTTGAGGAAGGGGTGGGATGAAGCTTTCTTT. This chain joins TRBV5-4 and TRBJ1-1; TRBD1 might be the D (5 bases). The CDR3 is made up of 14 amino acids. Germline CDR1 is SGHNT and CDR2 is YYREEE (reference sequence). V lost 1 base and J 7 bases, leaving 14 bases between the germline ends.

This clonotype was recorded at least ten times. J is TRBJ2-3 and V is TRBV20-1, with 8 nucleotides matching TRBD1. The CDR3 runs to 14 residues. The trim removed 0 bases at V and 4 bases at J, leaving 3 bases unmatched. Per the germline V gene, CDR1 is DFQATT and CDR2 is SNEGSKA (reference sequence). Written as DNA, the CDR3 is TGCAGTGCTAGAGAGACAGGGGAGGCAGATACGCAGTATTTT. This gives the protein CSARETGEADTQYF.

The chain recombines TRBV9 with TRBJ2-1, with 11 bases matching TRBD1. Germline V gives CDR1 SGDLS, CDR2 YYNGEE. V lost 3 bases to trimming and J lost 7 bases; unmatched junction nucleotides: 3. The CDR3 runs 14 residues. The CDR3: CASSAGQGANEQFF. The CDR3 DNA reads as TGTGCCAGCAGCGCAGGACAGGGGGCTAATGAGCAGTTCTTC.

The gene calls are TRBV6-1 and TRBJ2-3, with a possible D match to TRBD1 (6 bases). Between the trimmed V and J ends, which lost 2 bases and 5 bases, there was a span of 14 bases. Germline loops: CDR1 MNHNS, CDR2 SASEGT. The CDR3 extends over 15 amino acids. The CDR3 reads CASSEYNRDKDTQYF. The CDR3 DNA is TGTGCCAGCAGTGAATATAACAGGGACAAAGATACGCAGTATTTT.

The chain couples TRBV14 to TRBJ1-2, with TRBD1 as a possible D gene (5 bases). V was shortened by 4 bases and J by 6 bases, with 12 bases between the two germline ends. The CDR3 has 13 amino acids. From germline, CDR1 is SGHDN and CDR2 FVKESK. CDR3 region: CASSLGTYDGYTF. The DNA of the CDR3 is TGTGCCAGCAGCCTAGGGACGTATGATGGCTACACCTTC. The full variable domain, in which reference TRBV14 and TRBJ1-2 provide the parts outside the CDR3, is EAGVTQFPSHSVIEKGQTVTLRCDPISGHDNLYWYRRVMGKEIKFLLHFVKESKQDESGMPNNRFLAERTGGTYSTLKVQPAELEDSGVYFCASSLGTYDGYTFGSGTRLTVV.